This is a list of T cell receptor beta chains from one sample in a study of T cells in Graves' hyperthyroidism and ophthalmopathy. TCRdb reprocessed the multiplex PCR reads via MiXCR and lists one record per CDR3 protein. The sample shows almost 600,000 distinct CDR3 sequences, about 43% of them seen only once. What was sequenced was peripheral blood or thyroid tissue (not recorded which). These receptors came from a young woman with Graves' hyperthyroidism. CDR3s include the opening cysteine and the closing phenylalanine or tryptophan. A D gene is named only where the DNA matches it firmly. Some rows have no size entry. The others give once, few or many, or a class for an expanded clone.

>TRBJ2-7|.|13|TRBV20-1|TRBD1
TGCAGTGCTAGAGGGGACAGGGAATACGGGCAGTACTTC
CSARGDREYGQYF
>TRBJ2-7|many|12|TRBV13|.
TGTGCCAGCAGCTTATGGGTAGGCGAGCAGTACTTC
CASSLWVGEQYF
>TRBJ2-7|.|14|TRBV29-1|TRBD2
TGCAGCGTCCTGGCTAGCGGGAACACCTACGAGCAGTACTTC
CSVLASGNTYEQYF
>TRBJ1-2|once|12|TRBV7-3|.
TGTGCCAGCAGCGTTAGGGAGGGCGGCTACACCTTC
CASSVREGGYTF
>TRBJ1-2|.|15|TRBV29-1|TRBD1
TGCAGCGTTCCAGACAGGGCGGCTGCTAACTATGGCTACACCTTC
CSVPDRAAANYGYTF
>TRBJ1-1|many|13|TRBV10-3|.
TGTGCCATCAGTGAGTCAGGGGAGGCTGAAGCTTTCTTT
CAISESGEAEAFF
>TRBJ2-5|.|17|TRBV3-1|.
TGTGCCAGCAGCCCCCTCCTTTCGGCGCTGCAGGAGGAGACCCAGTACTTC
CASSPLLSALQEETQYF
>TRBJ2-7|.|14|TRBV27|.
TGTGCCAGCCAGGGGTTGGGGGGATCCTACGAGCAGTACTTC
CASQGLGGSYEQYF
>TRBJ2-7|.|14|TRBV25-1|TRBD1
TGTGCCAGTCGGGTCACAGGGGGCCCCTACGAGCAGTACTTC
CASRVTGGPYEQYF
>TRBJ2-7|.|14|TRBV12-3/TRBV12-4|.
TGTGCCAGCAGTTACAGGGCCTCGGGGTACGAGCAGTACTTC
CASSYRASGYEQYF
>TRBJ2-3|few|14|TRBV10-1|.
TGCGCCAGCAGTGAGTCGCAACGCACAGATACGCAGTATTTT
CASSESQRTDTQYF
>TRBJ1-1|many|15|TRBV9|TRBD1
TGTGCCAGCAGCGTGACAGGGGCCGGTGACACTGAAGCTTTCTTT
CASSVTGAGDTEAFF
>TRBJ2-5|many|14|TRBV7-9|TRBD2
TGTGCCAGCAGCTTCGGGACTATCCAAGAGACCCAGTACTTC
CASSFGTIQETQYF
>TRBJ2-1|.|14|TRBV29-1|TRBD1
TGCAGCGTCCGACAGGGGGCGGGCGACAATGAGCAGTTCTTC
CSVRQGAGDNEQFF
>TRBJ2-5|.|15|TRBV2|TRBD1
TGTGCCAGCAGTGGCCGGGACAGGGGTAGGGAGACCCAGTACTTC
CASSGRDRGRETQYF
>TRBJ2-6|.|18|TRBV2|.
TGTGCCAGCAGTCCCCGGGACGGATTCTTAGGTGGGGCCAACGTCCCGACTTTC
CASSPRDGFLGGANVPTF
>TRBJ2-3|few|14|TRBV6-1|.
TGTGCCAGCAGGGCCGAGCGAGTCACAGATACGCAGTATTTT
CASRAERVTDTQYF
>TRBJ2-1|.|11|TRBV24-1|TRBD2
TGTGCCACCAGAAGCGGGGGTGAGCAGTTCTTC
CATRSGGEQFF
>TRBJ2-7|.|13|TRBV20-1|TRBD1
TGCAGTGCTAAAGGGACAGGGGGCACCGAGCAGTACTTC
CSAKGTGGTEQYF
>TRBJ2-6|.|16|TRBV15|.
TGTGCCACCAGCATCCCCAAGGGGGACGGGGCCAACGTTCTGACTTTC
CATSIPKGDGANVLTF
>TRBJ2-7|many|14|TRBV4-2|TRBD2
TGTGCCAGCAGCCACCCCGGGACTATCTACGAGCAGTACTTC
CASSHPGTIYEQYF
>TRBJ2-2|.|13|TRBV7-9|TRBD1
TGTGCCAGCAGCTCCTCAACAGGGGCTGAGCTGTTTTTT
CASSSSTGAELFF
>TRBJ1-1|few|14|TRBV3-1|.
TGTGCCAGCAGCATACAACTGGGGGCCGGTGAAGCTTTCTTT
CASSIQLGAGEAFF
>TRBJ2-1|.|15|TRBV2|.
TGTGCCAGCAGTGAAGCCCAGGGGATATACAATGAGCAGTTCTTC
CASSEAQGIYNEQFF